Listed below are T cell receptor beta chains from one sample, sequenced in a study of OX40 agonist ivuxolimab in advanced cancers. TCRdb's copy holds only in-frame clones and misses some; the assay was immunoSEQ multiplex PCR. The sample carries roughly 120,000 clones, 85% to 95% recorded once. The sample in question was CD4+ or CD8+ T cells sorted from blood, obtained in a trial of the OX40 agonist ivuxolimab. The receptors here all came from an adult with an advanced solid tumor such as melanoma, head and neck, liver or kidney cancer. The CDR3 runs from the conserved cysteine through the conserved F or W. The order of the fields is D gene, J gene, V gene, clone size, CDR3 protein, CDR3 DNA. A D gene is named only where the DNA matches it firmly. The size field is filled for only some rows; it gives once, few, many or a size class.

D: -
J: TRBJ2-1
V: TRBV27
size: -
CDR3: CASSFVRPPGYEQFF
DNA: TGTGCCAGCAGTTTTGTCCGGCCGCCCGGGTATGAGCAGTTCTTC

D: -
J: TRBJ2-7
V: TRBV5-1
size: -
CDR3: CASSLQGPTYEQYF
DNA: TGCGCCAGCAGCTTACAGGGACCCACCTACGAGCAGTACTTC

D: -
J: TRBJ1-2
V: TRBV15
size: -
CDR3: CATSREFFVANGYTF
DNA: TGTGCCACCAGCAGAGAATTTTTTGTGGCAAATGGCTACACCTTC

D: -
J: TRBJ2-2
V: TRBV27
size: -
CDR3: CASFFGLSFNTGELFF
DNA: TGTGCCAGCTTTTTCGGACTATCTTTTAACACCGGGGAGCTGTTTTTT

D: -
J: TRBJ2-7
V: TRBV10-3
size: -
CDR3: CAIKATETYEQYF
DNA: TGTGCCATCAAGGCGACCGAAACCTACGAGCAGTACTTC

D: -
J: TRBJ1-2
V: TRBV6-5
size: -
CDR3: CASSYGRLTPPSYTF
DNA: TGTGCCAGCAGTTACGGTAGGCTGACGCCGCCTAGCTACACCTTC

D: -
J: TRBJ1-4
V: TRBV2
size: -
CDR3: CASIYNGGGGEKLFF
DNA: TGTGCCAGCATATATAACGGTGGGGGGGGTGAAAAACTGTTTTTT

D: TRBD1
J: TRBJ1-1
V: TRBV18
size: -
CDR3: CASSLLRAGGGKTNTEAFF
DNA: TGTGCCAGCTCACTTCTTAGGGCAGGGGGCGGGAAGACGAACACTGAAGCTTTCTTT

D: TRBD1
J: TRBJ2-4
V: TRBV11-3
size: -
CDR3: CASSSTGKNIQYF
DNA: TGTGCCAGCAGCTCGACAGGGAAAAACATTCAGTACTTC

D: -
J: TRBJ2-3
V: TRBV7-9
size: -
CDR3: CASSLALAAWADTQYF
DNA: TGTGCCAGCAGCTTAGCACTGGCAGCTTGGGCAGATACGCAGTATTTT

D: TRBD1
J: TRBJ1-1
V: TRBV6-4
size: few
CDR3: CASRRGREAFF
DNA: TGTGCCAGCAGGAGGGGGCGAGAAGCTTTCTTT

D: TRBD2
J: TRBJ2-1
V: TRBV27
size: -
CDR3: CASELQGLAGDEQFF
DNA: TGTGCCAGCGAACTTCAGGGACTAGCGGGAGACGAGCAGTTCTTC

D: -
J: TRBJ1-2
V: TRBV19
size: -
CDR3: CASTPTGKDYGYTF
DNA: TGTGCCAGTACCCCGACAGGAAAAGACTATGGCTACACCTTC

D: -
J: TRBJ2-7
V: TRBV11-2
size: -
CDR3: CASSLDQGSEQYF
DNA: TGTGCCAGCAGCTTAGATCAAGGAAGCGAGCAGTACTTC

D: TRBD2
J: TRBJ2-7
V: TRBV5-1
size: -
CDR3: CASRPLRAGDSYEQYF
DNA: TGCGCCAGCCGCCCCTTGAGGGCGGGAGACTCCTACGAGCAGTACTTC

D: TRBD2
J: TRBJ2-2
V: TRBV28
size: -
CDR3: CASSQPGTSGMSGELFF
DNA: TGTGCCAGCAGTCAACCCGGGACTAGCGGGATGTCCGGGGAGCTGTTTTTT

D: -
J: TRBJ1-5
V: TRBV18
size: once
CDR3: CASSSVNNQPQHF
DNA: TGTGCCAGCTCCAGTGTTAACAATCAGCCCCAGCATTTT

D: -
J: TRBJ1-2
V: TRBV6-5
size: once
CDR3: CASSFGGVPGGYTF
DNA: TGTGCCAGCAGTTTCGGGGGCGTCCCAGGAGGCTACACCTTC

D: -
J: TRBJ1-2
V: TRBV7-2
size: -
CDR3: CASSLLGTDVPF
DNA: TGTGCCAGCAGCTTACTTGGGACGGACGTACCCTTC

D: -
J: TRBJ1-5
V: TRBV5-1
size: -
CDR3: CASSLAGNSNQPQHF
DNA: TGCGCCAGCAGCTTGGCGGGAAATAGCAATCAGCCCCAGCATTTT

D: TRBD1
J: TRBJ2-5
V: TRBV6-5
size: -
CDR3: CASSRARQGRETQYF
DNA: TGTGCCAGCAGTCGAGCGAGACAGGGGAGAGAGACCCAGTACTTC

D: -
J: TRBJ1-1
V: TRBV28
size: -
CDR3: CAGLDQRGEAFF
DNA: TGTGCCGGATTAGATCAGCGGGGTGAAGCTTTCTTT

D: -
J: TRBJ1-5
V: TRBV15
size: -
CDR3: CATSRDRQEGQPQHF
DNA: TGTGCCACCAGCAGAGATAGGCAGGAGGGGCAGCCCCAGCATTTT

D: TRBD1
J: TRBJ2-3
V: TRBV5-1
size: many
CDR3: CASSFGQGPTDTQYF
DNA: TGCGCCAGCAGCTTTGGACAGGGGCCCACAGATACGCAGTATTTT

D: -
J: TRBJ2-5
V: TRBV7-3
size: -
CDR3: CASSDGAGLQETQYF
DNA: TGTGCCAGCAGCGATGGGGCGGGATTACAGGAGACCCAGTACTTC

D: -
J: TRBJ1-4
V: TRBV18
size: -
CDR3: CASSPPGEDEKLFF
DNA: TGTGCCAGCTCACCACCAGGGGAGGACGAAAAACTGTTTTTT

D: -
J: TRBJ2-3
V: TRBV6-5
size: once
CDR3: CASRQGSQGQDTQYF
DNA: TGTGCCAGCAGACAAGGGTCCCAGGGACAAGATACGCAGTATTTT

D: -
J: TRBJ2-7
V: TRBV6-6
size: -
CDR3: CASTPLGANSYEQYF
DNA: TGTGCCAGCACCCCTCTGGGGGCCAACTCCTACGAGCAGTACTTC

D: -
J: TRBJ2-6
V: TRBV6-1
size: -
CDR3: CASSITRSGANVLTF
DNA: TGTGCCAGCAGCATCACACGCTCTGGGGCCAACGTCCTGACTTTC

D: TRBD2
J: TRBJ2-3
V: TRBV19
size: -
CDR3: CASRGGLTSGSWDTQYF
DNA: TGTGCCAGTAGGGGGGGGCTCACTAGCGGGAGCTGGGATACGCAGTATTTT

D: TRBD1
J: TRBJ2-7
V: TRBV25-1
size: -
CDR3: CASSARQGTRNEQYF
DNA: TGTGCCAGCAGTGCCCGACAGGGAACCCGTAACGAGCAGTACTTC

D: TRBD1
J: TRBJ2-7
V: TRBV5-1
size: -
CDR3: CASSPGQGSPYEQYF
DNA: TGCGCCAGCAGCCCGGGACAGGGATCCCCCTACGAGCAGTACTTC

D: -
J: TRBJ2-1
V: TRBV19
size: -
CDR3: CASSIRRDEQFF
DNA: TGTGCCAGTAGTATAAGGAGGGATGAGCAGTTCTTC

D: -
J: TRBJ2-3
V: TRBV28
size: -
CDR3: CASKKHTDTQYF
DNA: TGTGCCAGCAAAAAGCACACAGATACGCAGTATTTT

D: -
J: TRBJ2-1
V: TRBV7-8
size: -
CDR3: CASSLRWESYNEQFF
DNA: TGTGCCAGCAGCTTAAGGTGGGAATCCTACAATGAGCAGTTCTTC

D: -
J: TRBJ2-5
V: TRBV10-3
size: -
CDR3: CAISQLGVPETQYF
DNA: TGTGCCATCAGTCAGTTGGGCGTACCGGAGACCCAGTACTTC

D: TRBD2
J: TRBJ2-2
V: TRBV7-2
size: -
CDR3: CASSSSSGRNPGELFF
DNA: TGTGCCAGCAGCTCCAGTAGCGGGAGGAATCCCGGGGAGCTGTTTTTT

D: -
J: TRBJ2-7
V: TRBV7-9
size: -
CDR3: CASSRKREAGYEQYF
DNA: TGTGCCAGCAGCCGGAAGAGGGAAGCGGGTTACGAGCAGTACTTC

D: TRBD1
J: TRBJ2-7
V: TRBV6-5
size: -
CDR3: CASSFNRGSYEQYF
DNA: TGTGCCAGCAGTTTCAACAGGGGCTCCTACGAGCAGTACTTC

D: -
J: TRBJ1-5
V: TRBV19
size: -
CDR3: CASSTRGRGNQPQHF
DNA: TGTGCCAGCAGTACCCGGGGGCGGGGCAATCAGCCCCAGCATTTT

D: TRBD1
J: TRBJ1-2
V: TRBV11-2
size: -
CDR3: CASSSIWDRRANYGYTF
DNA: TGTGCCAGCAGCTCGATCTGGGACAGGAGGGCTAACTATGGCTACACCTTC

D: TRBD1
J: TRBJ1-2
V: TRBV28
size: -
CDR3: CASSWRSGTGGTGYTF
DNA: TGTGCCAGCAGTTGGAGGTCCGGGACAGGGGGGACTGGCTACACCTTC

D: TRBD1
J: TRBJ1-5
V: TRBV19
size: -
CDR3: CASSPSRGDRVGQPQHF
DNA: TGTGCCAGTAGTCCGAGTCGAGGGGACAGGGTCGGTCAGCCCCAGCATTTT

D: TRBD2
J: TRBJ2-5
V: TRBV28
size: once
CDR3: CASALAGIQETQYF
DNA: TGTGCCAGCGCACTAGCGGGAATCCAGGAGACCCAGTACTTC

D: -
J: TRBJ1-1
V: TRBV19
size: -
CDR3: CASNDRYTEAFF
DNA: TGTGCCAGTAATGACAGGTACACTGAAGCTTTCTTT

D: TRBD2
J: TRBJ2-5
V: TRBV7-3
size: -
CDR3: CASSPPGLAGGFETQYF
DNA: TGTGCCAGCAGCCCACCGGGACTAGCGGGAGGATTTGAGACCCAGTACTTC

D: -
J: TRBJ2-2
V: TRBV9
size: -
CDR3: CASSVGWAGTGELFF
DNA: TGTGCCAGCAGCGTAGGATGGGCCGGCACCGGGGAGCTGTTTTTT

D: -
J: TRBJ2-1
V: TRBV11-3
size: -
CDR3: CASSGIREPDLDEQFF
DNA: TGTGCCAGCAGCGGAATCCGGGAGCCCGACCTCGATGAGCAGTTCTTC

D: -
J: TRBJ2-7
V: TRBV27
size: -
CDR3: CASSLNSLGEQYF
DNA: TGTGCCAGCAGTTTAAATAGTCTAGGCGAGCAGTACTTC

D: -
J: TRBJ2-7
V: TRBV28
size: -
CDR3: CASSRTNQHYEQYF
DNA: TGTGCCAGCAGTAGGACCAACCAACACTACGAGCAGTACTTC

D: TRBD2
J: TRBJ2-2
V: TRBV6-4
size: -
CDR3: CASESGSGAGELFF
DNA: TGTGCCAGCGAAAGCGGGAGCGGCGCCGGGGAGCTGTTTTTT

D: TRBD1
J: TRBJ1-2
V: TRBV28
size: -
CDR3: CASSFEKQGRRGYTF
DNA: TGTGCCAGCAGTTTCGAGAAACAGGGGAGAAGAGGCTACACCTTC